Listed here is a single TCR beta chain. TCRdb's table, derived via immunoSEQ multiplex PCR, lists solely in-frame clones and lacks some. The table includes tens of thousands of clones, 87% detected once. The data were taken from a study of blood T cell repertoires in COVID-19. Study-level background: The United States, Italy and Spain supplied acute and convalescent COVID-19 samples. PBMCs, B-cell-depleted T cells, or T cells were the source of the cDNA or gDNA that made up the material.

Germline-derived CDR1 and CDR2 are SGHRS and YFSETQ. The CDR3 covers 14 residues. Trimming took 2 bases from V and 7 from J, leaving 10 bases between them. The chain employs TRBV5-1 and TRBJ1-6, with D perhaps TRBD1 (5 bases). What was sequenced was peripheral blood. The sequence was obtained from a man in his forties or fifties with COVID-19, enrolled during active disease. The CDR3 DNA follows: TGCGCCAGCAGCTTAAGGGGTAGCAATTCACCCCTCCACTTT. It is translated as CASSLRGSNSPLHF.